The clone carrying this TCR beta chain has just a few counts. Its specificity is unknown. HTBI primers from iRepertoire and Arm-PCR of CDR3 regions yielded the TCR beta libraries. MiXCR, run by TCRdb on the multiplex PCR reads, gives a single entry per CDR3 protein. Altogether more than 300,000 distinct CDR3 sequences are present, roughly 15% being singletons, with the ten largest covering around 21%. Unmatched junction bases numbered 4, after V lost 0 bases and J lost 7 bases. CDR1 and CDR2 (germline): SGHNT, YYREEE (reference sequence). This CDR3 has 14 residues. Specified time point: newly diagnosed GD, antithyroid drugs for less than 3 months. Generation of the TCR library employed RNA extracted from PBMCs. The record originates from a study of regulatory T cells in long-lasting Graves disease. Study-wide results and limits: Graves' patients with persistent disease showed TCR diversity lower than patients newly diagnosed.

The same data also contributed to another study, on T cells in Graves' hyperthyroidism and ophthalmopathy. Per that study: No progression to ophthalmopathy during 18 months of follow-up defined stable disease. Most thyroid clonotypes expanded above 0.001 were also detected in blood.

This rearrangement joins TRBV5-4 to TRBJ2-7; 10 positions agree with TRBD2. The sequence was collected from a woman under 30 with Graves disease. This sample comprised peripheral blood mononuclear cells (PBMCs), obtained at new diagnosis, from a patient treated with antithyroid drugs. CDR3 protein: CASSLALAGEEQYF. The DNA of the CDR3 is TGTGCCAGCAGCTTGGCGCTAGCGGGGGAAGAGCAGTACTTC.